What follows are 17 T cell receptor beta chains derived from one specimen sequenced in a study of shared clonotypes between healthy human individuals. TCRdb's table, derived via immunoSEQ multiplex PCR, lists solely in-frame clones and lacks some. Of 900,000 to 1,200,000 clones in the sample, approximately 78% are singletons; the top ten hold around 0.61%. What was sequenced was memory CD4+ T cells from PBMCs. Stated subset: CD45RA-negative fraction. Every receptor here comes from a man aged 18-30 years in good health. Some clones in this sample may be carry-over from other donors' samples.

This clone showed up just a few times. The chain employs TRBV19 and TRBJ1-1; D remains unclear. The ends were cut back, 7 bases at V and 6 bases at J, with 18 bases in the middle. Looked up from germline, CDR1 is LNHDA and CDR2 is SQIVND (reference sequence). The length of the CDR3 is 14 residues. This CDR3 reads CASTQRRVPPEAFF. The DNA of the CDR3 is TGTGCCAGTACCCAACGGAGAGTTCCCCCTGAAGCTTTCTTT.

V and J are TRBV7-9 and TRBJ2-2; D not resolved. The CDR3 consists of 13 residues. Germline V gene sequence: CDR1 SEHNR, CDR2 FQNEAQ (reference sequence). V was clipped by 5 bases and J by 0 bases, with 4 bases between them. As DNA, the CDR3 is TGTGCCAGCAGCACCACGAACACCGGGGAGCTGTTTTTT. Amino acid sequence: CASSTTNTGELFF.

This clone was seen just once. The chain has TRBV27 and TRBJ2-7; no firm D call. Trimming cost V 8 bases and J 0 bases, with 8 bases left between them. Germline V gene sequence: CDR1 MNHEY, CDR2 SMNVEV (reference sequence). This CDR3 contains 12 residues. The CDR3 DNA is TGTGCCAGCGGCCAGTCCTCCTACGAGCAGTACTTC. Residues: CASGQSSYEQYF.

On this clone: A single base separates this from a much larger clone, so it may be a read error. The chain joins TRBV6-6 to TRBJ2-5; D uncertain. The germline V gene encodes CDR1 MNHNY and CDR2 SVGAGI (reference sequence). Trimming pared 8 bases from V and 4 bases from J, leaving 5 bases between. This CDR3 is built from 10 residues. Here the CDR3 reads CASGRETQYF. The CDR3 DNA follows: TGTGCCAGCGGTCGAGAGACCCAGTACTTC.

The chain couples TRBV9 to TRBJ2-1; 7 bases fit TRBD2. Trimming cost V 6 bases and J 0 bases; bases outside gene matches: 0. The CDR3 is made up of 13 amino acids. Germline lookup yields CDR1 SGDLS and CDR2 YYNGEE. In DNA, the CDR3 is TGTGCCAGCACGGGGGGCTCCTACAATGAGCAGTTCTTC. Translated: CASTGGSYNEQFF.

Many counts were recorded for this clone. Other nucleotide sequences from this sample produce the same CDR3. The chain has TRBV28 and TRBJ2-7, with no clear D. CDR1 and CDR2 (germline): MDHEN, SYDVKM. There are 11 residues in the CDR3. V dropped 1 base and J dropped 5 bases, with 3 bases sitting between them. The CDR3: CASSLSDEQYF. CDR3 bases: TGTGCCAGCAGTTTATCCGACGAGCAGTACTTC.

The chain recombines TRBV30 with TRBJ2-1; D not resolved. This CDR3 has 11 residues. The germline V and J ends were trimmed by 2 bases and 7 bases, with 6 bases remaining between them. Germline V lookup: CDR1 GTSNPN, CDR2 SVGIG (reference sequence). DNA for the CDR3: TGTGCCTGGAGTTGGGGAAATGAGCAGTTCTTC. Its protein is CAWSWGNEQFF.

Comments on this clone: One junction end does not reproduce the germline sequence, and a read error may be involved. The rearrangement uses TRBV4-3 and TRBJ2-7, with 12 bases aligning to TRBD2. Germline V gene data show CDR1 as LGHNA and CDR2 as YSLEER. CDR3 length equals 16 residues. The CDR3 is CARSHLAGGSSYEQYF. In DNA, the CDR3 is TGCGCCCGCAGCCATCTAGCGGGAGGGAGCTCCTACGAGCAGTACTTC.

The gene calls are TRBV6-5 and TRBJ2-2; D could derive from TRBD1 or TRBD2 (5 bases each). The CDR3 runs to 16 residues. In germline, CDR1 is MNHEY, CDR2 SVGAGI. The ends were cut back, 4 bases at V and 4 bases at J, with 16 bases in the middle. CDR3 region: CASSSLGGGRTGELFF. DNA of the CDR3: TGTGCCAGCAGTTCGTTGGGTGGGGGTCGCACCGGGGAGCTGTTTTTT.

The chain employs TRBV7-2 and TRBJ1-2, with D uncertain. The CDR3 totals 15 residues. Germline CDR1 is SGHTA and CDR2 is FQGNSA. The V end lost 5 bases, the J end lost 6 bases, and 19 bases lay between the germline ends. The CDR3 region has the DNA TGTGCCAGCAGCCCCCTGGGGTCCCACCCGGATGGCTACACCTTC. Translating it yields CASSPLGSHPDGYTF. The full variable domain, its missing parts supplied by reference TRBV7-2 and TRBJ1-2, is GAGVSQSPSNKVTEKGKDVELRCDPISGHTALYWYRQSLGQGLEFLIYFQGNSAPDKSGLPSDRFSAERTGGSVSTLTIQRTQQEDSAVYLCASSPLGSHPDGYTFGSGTRLTVV.

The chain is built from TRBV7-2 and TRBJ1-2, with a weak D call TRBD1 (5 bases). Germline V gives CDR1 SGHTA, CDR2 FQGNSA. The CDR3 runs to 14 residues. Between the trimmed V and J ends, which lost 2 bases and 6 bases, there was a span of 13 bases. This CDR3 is CASSLLGELDGYTF. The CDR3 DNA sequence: TGTGCCAGCAGCTTATTAGGGGAGTTAGATGGCTACACCTTC.

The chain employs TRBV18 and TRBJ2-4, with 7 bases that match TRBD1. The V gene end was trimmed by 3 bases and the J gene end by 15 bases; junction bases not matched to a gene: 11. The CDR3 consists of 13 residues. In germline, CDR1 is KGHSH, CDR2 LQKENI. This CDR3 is CASSPGGPAGGYF. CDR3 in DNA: TGTGCCAGCTCACCTGGCGGTCCGGCAGGGGGGTACTTC.

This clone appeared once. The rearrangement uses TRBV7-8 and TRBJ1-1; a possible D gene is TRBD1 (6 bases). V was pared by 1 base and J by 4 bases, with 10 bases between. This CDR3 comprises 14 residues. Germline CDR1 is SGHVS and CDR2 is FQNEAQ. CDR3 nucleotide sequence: TGTGCCAGCAGCTTAGGGACAGCTAGCACTGAAGCTTTCTTT. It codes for CASSLGTASTEAFF. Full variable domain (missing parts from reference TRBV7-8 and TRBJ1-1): GAGVSQSPRYKVAKRGQDVALRCDPISGHVSLFWYQQALGQGPEFLTYFQNEAQLDKSGLPSDRFFAERPEGSVSTLKIQRTQQEDSAVYLCASSLGTASTEAFFGQGTRLTVV.

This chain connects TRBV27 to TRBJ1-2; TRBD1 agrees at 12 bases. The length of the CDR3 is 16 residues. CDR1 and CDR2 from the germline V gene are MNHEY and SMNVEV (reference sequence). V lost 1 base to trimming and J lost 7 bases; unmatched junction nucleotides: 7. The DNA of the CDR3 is TGTGCCAGCAGTTTATTGGGACAGGGGGCCGGGTTTGGCTACACCTTC. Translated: CASSLLGQGAGFGYTF.

CDR3 region: CASRTTGKYAQHF. The CDR3 DNA is TGTGCCAGCAGAACGACAGGAAAATACGCCCAGCATTTT. This sequence joins TRBV2 and TRBJ1-5; the D gene is possibly TRBD1 (6 bases). The V gene lost 6 bases and the J gene lost 11 bases, with 17 bases spanning the gap. The CDR3 runs to 13 residues. Germline lookup yields CDR1 SNHLY and CDR2 FYNNEI.

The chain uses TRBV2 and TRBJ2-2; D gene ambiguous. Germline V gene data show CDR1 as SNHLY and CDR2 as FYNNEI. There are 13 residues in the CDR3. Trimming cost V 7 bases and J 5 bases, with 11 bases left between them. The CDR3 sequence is CASTGRFTGELFF. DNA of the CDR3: TGTGCCAGCACTGGGCGATTTACCGGGGAGCTGTTTTTT.

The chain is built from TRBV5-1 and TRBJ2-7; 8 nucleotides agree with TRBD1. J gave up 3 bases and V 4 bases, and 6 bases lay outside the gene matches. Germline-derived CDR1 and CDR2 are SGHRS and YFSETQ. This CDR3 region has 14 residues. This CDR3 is CASSGQGARYEQYF. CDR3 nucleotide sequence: TGCGCCAGCAGCGGACAGGGCGCCCGCTACGAGCAGTACTTC.